Following are 29 T cell receptor beta chains from one sample sequenced in a study of blood T cell repertoires in COVID-19. TCRdb keeps only in-frame clones here, not all; method: immunoSEQ multiplex PCR. Of approximately 160,000 clones in the sample, roughly 85% were seen once. Sequencing was done on a sample of PBMCs or T cells enriched from blood (not recorded which). The receptors come from a woman aged 45-59 years who had recovered from COVID-19.

Comment on this clone: One end of the junction is discordant with germline, which a read error may explain. V is TRBV28 and J is TRBJ2-3; 11 bases are shared with TRBD2. The CDR3 consists of 15 residues. Germline-derived CDR1 and CDR2 are MDHEN and SYDVKM. This CDR3 is CATSSGGAATDTQYF. DNA for the CDR3: TGTGCCACCAGTAGCGGGGGGGCCGCCACAGATACGCAGTATTTT.

Comment on this clone: The same CDR3 is also encoded by other DNA sequences in this sample. The chain is built from TRBV18 and TRBJ1-1; D is uncertain. The CDR3 is 13 amino acids. Trimming stripped 2 bases from V and 0 bases from J, with 4 bases between. In germline, CDR1 is KGHSH, CDR2 LQKENI. CDR3 amino acids: CASSPGLNTEAFF. DNA of the CDR3: TGTGCCAGCTCACCAGGGCTGAACACTGAAGCTTTCTTT.

The CDR3 reads CASTRWGQGAPGQPQHF. In nucleotides, the CDR3 is TGTGCCAGCACCCGATGGGGACAGGGGGCTCCGGGGCAGCCCCAGCATTTT. The gene calls are TRBV28 and TRBJ1-5, with 12 bases fitting TRBD1. Germline assignment: CDR1 MDHEN and CDR2 SYDVKM. The CDR3 is made up of 17 amino acids. Germline trimming cut 7 bases from V and 7 bases from J; bases unmatched to any gene: 14.

CDR3 residues: CASSQEWRGNSPLHF. Here the CDR3 DNA reads TGTGCCAGCAGCCAAGAATGGAGGGGTAATTCACCCCTCCACTTT. V gene TRBV4-2 combines with J gene TRBJ1-6; TRBD1 is a possible D gene (5 bases). Germline CDR1 and CDR2: LGHNA and YNFKEQ. This CDR3 comprises 15 residues. Trimming removed 0 bases from V and 6 bases from J, with 9 bases in between.

V usage is TRBV4-3 and J usage is TRBJ2-2; the match to TRBD2 covers 7 bases. The CDR3 runs to 18 residues. Germline V gene data show CDR1 as LGHNA and CDR2 as YSLEER. The V gene end was trimmed by 0 bases and the J gene end by 6 bases; junction bases not matched to a gene: 13. The CDR3 loop is CASSQEEFSGPRAGELFF. Here the CDR3 DNA reads TGCGCCAGCAGCCAAGAGGAGTTTAGCGGGCCCCGAGCCGGGGAGCTGTTTTTT.

The gene calls are TRBV19 and TRBJ1-1; TRBD1 might be the D (6 bases). Germline assignment: CDR1 LNHDA and CDR2 SQIVND (reference sequence). V was shortened by 6 bases and J by 3 bases, with 17 bases between the two germline ends. The length of the CDR3 is 15 residues. CDR3 nucleotides: TGTGCCAGTAGCCCAGGACAGAAGGGGCACACTGAAGCTTTCTTT. Translating gives CASSPGQKGHTEAFF.

The V gene is TRBV4-2, the J gene TRBJ1-2; 7 bases align to TRBD1. Germline V gene lookup returns CDR1 LGHNA and CDR2 YNFKEQ. The V gene end was trimmed by 0 bases and the J gene end by 6 bases; junction bases not matched to a gene: 7. The CDR3 has 15 amino acids. Here the CDR3 reads CASSQDESQGNGYTF. For the CDR3, the DNA is TGTGCCAGCAGCCAAGATGAGTCACAGGGGAATGGCTACACCTTC.

The CDR3: CASSVSGDRLMNEQFF. The CDR3 DNA follows: TGTGCCAGCAGCGTGTCAGGGGACCGTCTGATGAATGAGCAGTTCTTC. This chain uses TRBV9 with TRBJ2-1, with D possibly TRBD1 on 6 matching bases. Trimming pared 2 bases from V and 7 bases from J, leaving 19 bases between. The germline V gene encodes CDR1 SGDLS and CDR2 YYNGEE. The CDR3 length is 16 residues.

This clone was recorded a few times. The chain recombines TRBV4-1 with TRBJ2-1, with 10 bases lining up with TRBD2. Germline CDR1 is MGHRA and CDR2 is YSYEKL. J was trimmed by 7 bases and V by 0 bases; bases with no gene match: 6. The length of the CDR3 is 16 residues. The CDR3, as DNA: TGCGCCAGCAGCCAAGATATAGCGGGAGGAACAAATGAGCAGTTCTTC. It encodes CASSQDIAGGTNEQFF.

The chain has TRBV28 and TRBJ1-2, with 8 bases identical to TRBD1. J lost 8 bases, V lost 7 bases, and 15 bases had no gene match. This CDR3 has 15 residues. Germline V gene sequence: CDR1 MDHEN, CDR2 SYDVKM. CDR3 sequence: CASTHTTGAPPGYTF. The CDR3 DNA follows: TGTGCCAGCACTCATACGACAGGGGCCCCTCCGGGCTACACCTTC.

The sample holds one count of this clone. The chain employs TRBV6-5 and TRBJ2-7; 8 bases fit TRBD1. The CDR3 has 15 amino acids. The germline gives CDR1 MNHEY, CDR2 SVGAGI. J was trimmed by 6 bases and V by 0 bases; bases with no gene match: 7. DNA of the CDR3: TGTGCCAGCAGTTACTCTTCCGCAGGGGGCGGCGAGCAGTACGTC. Translating gives CASSYSSAGGGEQYV.

This sequence joins TRBV14 and TRBJ1-1; unclear D gene. Germline V lookup: CDR1 SGHDN, CDR2 FVKESK. Trimming stripped 9 bases from V and 1 base from J, with 12 bases between. The CDR3 runs to 13 residues. DNA of the CDR3: TGTGCCAGTCTACAGATCCAGAACACTGAAGCTTTCTTT. It codes for CASLQIQNTEAFF.

In its sample, this clone was seen once. The CDR3 region is CASSLAGGGEAFF. CDR3 in DNA: TGCGCCAGCAGCTTGGCCGGCGGGGGTGAAGCTTTCTTT. This chain links TRBV5-1 with TRBJ1-1; weak D call: TRBD1 (5 bases). There are 13 residues in the CDR3. The germline V and J ends were trimmed by 0 bases and 7 bases, with 10 bases remaining between them. Germline assignment: CDR1 SGHRS and CDR2 YFSETQ.

This clone was seen more than once but under ten times. The rearrangement links TRBV28 to TRBJ2-3; perhaps TRBD2 as D (6 bases). CDR3 size: 16 residues. Trimming took off 1 base at V and 1 base at J, with 12 bases between the two ends. Germline-derived CDR1 and CDR2 are MDHEN and SYDVKM. The CDR3 loop reads CASSLFPGGGTDTQYF. The CDR3 coding sequence is TGTGCCAGCAGTTTATTCCCTGGCGGGGGCACAGATACGCAGTATTTT.

Points on this clone: At one end the junction does not follow the germline gene, possibly because of a read error. This chain uses TRBV30 with TRBJ1-1, with D unclear. Germline V gene data show CDR1 as GTSNPN and CDR2 as SVGIG (reference sequence). This CDR3 region has 9 residues. The CDR3 region is CAWPSRRLF. Here the CDR3 DNA reads TGTGCCTGGCCATCCCGGAGGCTCTTT.

In its sample, this clone was seen a few times. This rearrangement joins TRBV7-9 to TRBJ1-2, with D possibly being TRBD1 (6 bases). The CDR3 covers 13 residues. Germline V CDR1 and CDR2: SEHNR, FQNEAQ (reference sequence). V dropped 6 bases and J dropped 4 bases, with 12 bases sitting between them. The CDR3 region has the DNA TGTGCCAGCAGGCCTACAGGGCCCTATGGCTACACCTTC. Amino acids: CASRPTGPYGYTF.

This rearrangement joins TRBV2 to TRBJ1-2; D is undetermined. Germline V CDR1 and CDR2: SNHLY, FYNNEI. The ends were cut back, 7 bases at V and 4 bases at J, with 16 bases in the middle. This CDR3 has 14 residues. This CDR3 reads CASTPSPVSYGYTF. The DNA of the CDR3 is TGTGCCAGCACCCCAAGTCCGGTGAGCTATGGCTACACCTTC.

This sequence joins TRBV19 and TRBJ2-3; TRBD2 might be the D (6 bases). The CDR3 contains 13 residues. The V gene's germline CDR1 is LNHDA and CDR2 SQIVND (reference sequence). Trimming took 6 bases from V and 0 from J, leaving 7 bases between them. The CDR3 nucleotides are TGTGCCAGTAGGAGCGGGAGCACAGATACGCAGTATTTT. Residues: CASRSGSTDTQYF.

The chain links TRBV30 to TRBJ1-5; perhaps TRBD1 as D (5 bases). With 0 bases removed from V and 0 bases from J, the gap between germline ends came to 6 bases. CDR3 size: 14 residues. Germline V gives CDR1 GTSNPN, CDR2 SVGIG (reference sequence). The CDR3 loop is CAWSVQVSNQPQHF. CDR3 nucleotide sequence: TGTGCCTGGAGTGTACAGGTTAGCAATCAGCCCCAGCATTTT.

J is TRBJ2-3 and V is TRBV7-3; D perhaps matches TRBD1 (6 bases). Germline lookup yields CDR1 SGHTA and CDR2 FQGTGA. V lost 2 bases and J lost 3, with 12 bases in between. The CDR3 length is 15 residues. The CDR3 sequence is CASSLSAQGTDTQYF. In nucleotides, the CDR3 is TGTGCCAGCAGCTTATCCGCGCAGGGGACAGATACGCAGTATTTT.

This chain uses TRBV7-7 with TRBJ2-5; 13 nucleotides agree with TRBD2. CDR1 SSHAT and CDR2 FNYEAQ come from the germline V gene (reference sequence). V shed 5 bases and J 1 base; nucleotides not matched to a gene: 4. The CDR3 contains 16 residues. CDR3 protein: CASSPGLAGVQETQYF. CDR3 sequence (DNA): TGTGCCAGCAGCCCCGGACTAGCGGGAGTCCAAGAGACCCAGTACTTC.

This clone was counted a few times. The CDR3 is CASSSRTGTGDNEQFF. The CDR3 nucleotides read TGTGCCAGCAGCTCAAGAACCGGGACAGGCGACAATGAGCAGTTCTTC. The rearrangement joins TRBV7-3 to TRBJ2-1; 8 bases fit TRBD1. This CDR3 has 16 amino acids. Germline V gene sequence: CDR1 SGHTA, CDR2 FQGTGA. Trimming removed 4 bases from V and 5 bases from J; junction bases left unmatched: 10.

This clone appeared once. CDR3 bases: TGTGCCACCATACAGACAGGTGCGGGCCAGCCCCAGCATTTT. It encodes CATIQTGAGQPQHF. V is TRBV28 and J is TRBJ1-5; tentative D call: TRBD1 (6 bases). The germline V and J ends were trimmed by 10 bases and 7 bases, with 20 bases remaining between them. The length of the CDR3 is 14 residues. Looked up from germline, CDR1 is MDHEN and CDR2 is SYDVKM.

The V call is TRBV19, the J call TRBJ1-1, with D unclear. The CDR3 has 13 residues. Trimming shortened V by 4 bases and J by 0 bases, and 6 bases separated the two germline ends. The germline V gene encodes CDR1 LNHDA and CDR2 SQIVND (reference sequence). Here the CDR3 reads CASSTVMNTEAFF. In DNA form, the CDR3 reads TGTGCCAGTAGTACGGTTATGAACACTGAAGCTTTCTTT.

This clone was observed at least ten times. The V call is TRBV27, the J call TRBJ2-7, with 7 bases matching TRBD1. CDR1 is MNHEY, CDR2 SMNVEV, per germline (reference sequence). The CDR3 has 15 amino acids. The V gene end was trimmed by 2 bases and the J gene end by 3 bases; junction bases not matched to a gene: 7. In DNA form, the CDR3 reads TGTGCCAGCAGTTTACGGCCGGGACAGAGCTACGAGCAGTACGTC. As protein: CASSLRPGQSYEQYV.

V usage is TRBV7-9 and J usage is TRBJ1-1; D unclear. Trimming removed 6 bases from V and 7 bases from J, with 12 bases in between. There are 12 residues in the CDR3. Germline V gene data show CDR1 as SEHNR and CDR2 as FQNEAQ (reference sequence). As DNA, the CDR3 is TGTGCCAGCAGTACCGAGGCGGTTGAAGCTTTCTTT. Protein sequence: CASSTEAVEAFF.

The chain employs TRBV9 and TRBJ1-2; TRBD1 might be the D (6 bases). Between the trimmed V and J ends, which lost 6 bases and 5 bases, there was a span of 8 bases. The CDR3 totals 11 residues. Per germline, CDR1 SGDLS and CDR2 YYNGEE. The CDR3 sequence is CASKGGYGYTF. The DNA for the CDR3 is TGTGCCAGCAAGGGGGGGTATGGCTACACCTTC.

This clone showed up just a few times. The V call is TRBV6-2 or TRBV6-3, the J call TRBJ1-5; 8 bases align to TRBD1. Germline CDR1 and CDR2: MNHEY and SVGEGT. Germline trimming cut 7 bases from V and 3 bases from J; bases unmatched to any gene: 11. The CDR3 has 16 amino acids. This CDR3 reads CASTPRGRGDNQPQHF. The CDR3 region has the DNA TGTGCCAGCACCCCCAGGGGGCGCGGGGACAATCAGCCCCAGCATTTT.

The genes are TRBV9 and TRBJ2-3; D unclear. This CDR3 contains 13 residues. Germline V CDR1 and CDR2: SGDLS, YYNGEE. Trimming removed 2 bases at V and 4 bases at J, with 8 bases between. CDR3 in DNA: TGTGCCAGCAGCGTGAGTCCCCCAGATACGCAGTATTTT. Translating gives CASSVSPPDTQYF.